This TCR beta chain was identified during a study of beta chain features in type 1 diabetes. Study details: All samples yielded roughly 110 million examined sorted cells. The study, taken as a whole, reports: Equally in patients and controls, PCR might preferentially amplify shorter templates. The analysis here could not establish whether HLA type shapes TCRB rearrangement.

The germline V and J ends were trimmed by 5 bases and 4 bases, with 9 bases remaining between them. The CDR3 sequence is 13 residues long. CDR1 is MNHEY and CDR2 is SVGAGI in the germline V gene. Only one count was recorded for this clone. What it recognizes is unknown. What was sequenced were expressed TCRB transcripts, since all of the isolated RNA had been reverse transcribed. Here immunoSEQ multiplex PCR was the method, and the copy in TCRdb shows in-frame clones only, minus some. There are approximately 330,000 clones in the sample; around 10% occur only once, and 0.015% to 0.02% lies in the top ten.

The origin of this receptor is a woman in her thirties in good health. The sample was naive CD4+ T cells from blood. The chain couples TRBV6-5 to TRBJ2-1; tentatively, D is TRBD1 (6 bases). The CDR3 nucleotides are TGTGCCAGCAGTGGAGGACAGTACAATGAGCAGTTCTTC. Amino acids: CASSGGQYNEQFF.